The 9 T cell receptor beta chains below come from one sample, sequenced in a study of Tregs in tolerant kidney transplant recipients. TCRdb's table, derived via immunoSEQ multiplex PCR, lists solely in-frame clones and lacks some. The sample carries fewer than 60,000 clones, roughly nine tenths recorded once. Recipients received nonmyeloablative bone marrow transplants from related graft donors, with transient mixed chimerism. Sequences were derived from CD8+ T cells from blood (PBMCs), sampled 24 months after the transplant. These receptors all come from a human patient who received a combined kidney and bone marrow transplant. Some T cells may be transferred from the graft donor.

Turning to this clone: This CDR3 is also generated by other DNA sequences in the sample. The V gene is TRBV9, the J gene TRBJ2-3, with 8 bases matching TRBD2. V gave up 0 bases and J gave up 3 bases; unmatched junction bases: 6. Germline CDR1 reads SGDLS; CDR2 reads YYNGEE. The CDR3 is made up of 16 amino acids. In DNA, the CDR3 is TGTGCCAGCAGCGTAGTAACGGGAGGGCCGACAGATACGCAGTATTTT. It specifies CASSVVTGGPTDTQYF.

The chain recombines TRBV19 with TRBJ2-3; 9 bases are a match to TRBD2. V lost 5 bases and J lost 4; bases outside the gene matches: 7. The CDR3 has 15 amino acids. Germline V lookup: CDR1 LNHDA, CDR2 SQIVND (reference sequence). The CDR3 DNA reads TGTGCCAGTAGTTGGGCGGGGGGGCCGGCAGATACGCAGTATTTT. Protein product: CASSWAGGPADTQYF.

V usage is TRBV27 and J usage is TRBJ2-7; possibly TRBD1 for D (6 bases). The germline V gene encodes CDR1 MNHEY and CDR2 SMNVEV (reference sequence). The CDR3 runs to 14 residues. Trimming left V 7 bases short and J 6 bases short, with 19 bases between. The CDR3 loop reads CASTQGLHLGEQYF. DNA for the CDR3: TGTGCCAGCACCCAGGGGCTCCATCTGGGCGAGCAGTACTTC.

J is TRBJ2-7 and V is TRBV5-6, with 8 bases identical to TRBD1. Germline CDR1 SGHDT, CDR2 YYEEEE. J gave up 0 bases and V 1 base, and 12 bases lay outside the gene matches. There are 18 residues in the CDR3. The CDR3 DNA is TGTGCCAGCAGCTTGTATCAGGGGGCTTTTTTTATCTCCTACGAGCAGTACTTC. This codes for CASSLYQGAFFISYEQYF.

This clone was seen a single time. The chain has TRBV28 and TRBJ1-1; 10 bases fit TRBD1. CDR1 is MDHEN, CDR2 SYDVKM, per germline. The CDR3 extends over 15 amino acids. The J segment lost 5 bases and the V segment lost 4 bases, leaving 7 bases of the junction unmatched. The CDR3 loop is CASSSTGGVGTEAFF. The CDR3 nucleotides are TGTGCCAGCAGTTCGACAGGGGGCGTAGGGACTGAAGCTTTCTTT.

The V and J genes are TRBV27 and TRBJ1-5; D uncertain. Trimming removed 5 bases from V and 3 bases from J, with 8 bases in between. The CDR3 sequence is 13 residues long. Germline CDR1 is MNHEY and CDR2 is SMNVEV (reference sequence). The CDR3 DNA follows: TGTGCCAGCAGTCTCCACAACAATCAGCCCCAGCATTTT. Its protein product is CASSLHNNQPQHF.

V gene TRBV19 combines with J gene TRBJ1-1; D may be TRBD1 (5 bases). V lost 5 bases to trimming and J lost 3 bases, with 13 bases between them. The CDR3 is made up of 14 amino acids. The germline V gene has CDR1 LNHDA and CDR2 SQIVND (reference sequence). CDR3 sequence reads: CASSPGHMDTEAFF. The CDR3 nucleotides are TGTGCCAGTAGTCCAGGACATATGGACACTGAAGCTTTCTTT.

This clone has just a few counts. The chain has TRBV6-6 and TRBJ2-3; D might be TRBD2 (5 bases). CDR3 length: 16 residues. V dropped 0 bases and J dropped 0 bases, with 10 bases sitting between them. Germline lookup yields CDR1 MNHNY and CDR2 SVGAGI (reference sequence). CDR3: CASSYSPSSSTDTQYF. DNA of the CDR3: TGTGCCAGCAGTTACTCTCCTAGCAGCAGCACAGATACGCAGTATTTT.

V gene TRBV2 combines with J gene TRBJ2-2, with D hard to call. Germline values: CDR1 SNHLY, CDR2 FYNNEI. CDR3 size: 13 residues. The germline V and J ends were trimmed by 4 bases and 6 bases, with 9 bases remaining between them. CDR3 protein: CASSGAWAGELFF. CDR3 nucleotides: TGTGCCAGCAGTGGGGCATGGGCCGGGGAGCTGTTTTTT.